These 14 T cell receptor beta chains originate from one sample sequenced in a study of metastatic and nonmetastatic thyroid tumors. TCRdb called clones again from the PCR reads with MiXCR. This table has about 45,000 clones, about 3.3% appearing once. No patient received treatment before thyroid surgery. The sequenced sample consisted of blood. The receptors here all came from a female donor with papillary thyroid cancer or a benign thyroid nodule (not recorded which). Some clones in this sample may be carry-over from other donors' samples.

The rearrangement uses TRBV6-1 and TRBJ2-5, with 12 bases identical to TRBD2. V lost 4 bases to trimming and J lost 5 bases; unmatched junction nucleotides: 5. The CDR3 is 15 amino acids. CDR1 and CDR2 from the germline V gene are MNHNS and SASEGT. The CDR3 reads CASSGLAGGQETQYF. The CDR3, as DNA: TGTGCCAGCAGTGGCCTAGCGGGGGGGCAGGAGACCCAGTACTTC.

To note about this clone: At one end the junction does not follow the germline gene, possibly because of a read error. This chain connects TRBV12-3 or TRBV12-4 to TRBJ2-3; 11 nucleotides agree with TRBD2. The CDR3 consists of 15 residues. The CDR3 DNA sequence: TGTGCCAGCAGACCGACTAGCGGGAAAACAGGTACGCAGTATTTT. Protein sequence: CASRPTSGKTGTQYF.

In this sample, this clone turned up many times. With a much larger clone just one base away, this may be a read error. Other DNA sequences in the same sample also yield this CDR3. CDR3 nucleotide sequence: TGCGCCAGCAGCGGAAACCCAGGAGATCAGCCCCAGCATTTT. Protein product: CASSGNPGDQPQHF. The V and J genes are TRBV5-1 and TRBJ1-5; no definite D call. CDR1 is SGHRS and CDR2 is YFSETQ in the germline V gene. The V end was cut by 4 bases, the J end by 5 bases, with 13 bases between. The CDR3 covers 14 residues.

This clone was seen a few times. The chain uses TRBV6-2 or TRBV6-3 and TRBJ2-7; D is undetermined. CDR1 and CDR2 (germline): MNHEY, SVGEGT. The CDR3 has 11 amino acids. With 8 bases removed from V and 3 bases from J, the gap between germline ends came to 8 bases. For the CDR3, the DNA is TGTGCCAGCTCGCGGCTCTACGAGCAGTACTTC. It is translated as CASSRLYEQYF.

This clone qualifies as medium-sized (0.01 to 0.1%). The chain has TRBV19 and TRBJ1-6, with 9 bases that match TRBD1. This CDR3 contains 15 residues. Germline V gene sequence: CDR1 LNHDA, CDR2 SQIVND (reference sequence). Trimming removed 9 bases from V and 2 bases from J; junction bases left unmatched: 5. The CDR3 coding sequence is TGTGCCAGCGGACAGGGGCTCACCTATAATTCACCCCTCCACTTT. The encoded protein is CASGQGLTYNSPLHF. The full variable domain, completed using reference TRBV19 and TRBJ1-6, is DGGITQSPKYLFRKEGQNVTLSCEQNLNHDAMYWYRQDPGQGLRLIYYSQIVNDFQKGDIAEGYSVSREKKESFPLTVTSAQKNPTAFYLCASGQGLTYNSPLHFGNGTRLTVT.

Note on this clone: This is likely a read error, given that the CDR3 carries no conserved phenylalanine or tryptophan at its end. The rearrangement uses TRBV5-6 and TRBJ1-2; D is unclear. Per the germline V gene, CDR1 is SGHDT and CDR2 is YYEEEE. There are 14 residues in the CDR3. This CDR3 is CASFLGPFDYGYTL. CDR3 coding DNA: TGTGCCAGCTTTTTAGGCCCCTTTGACTATGGATACACCTTG.

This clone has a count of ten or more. The CDR3 here is CASSRGTGFQGNTEAFF. CDR3 DNA: TGTGCCAGCAGCCGCGGTACAGGGTTTCAGGGGAACACTGAAGCTTTCTTT. The V and J genes are TRBV4-2 and TRBJ1-1; maybe TRBD1 (6 bases). Germline-derived CDR1 and CDR2 are LGHNA and YNFKEQ. V lost 4 bases to trimming and J lost 1 base, with 19 bases between them. The CDR3 length is 17 residues.

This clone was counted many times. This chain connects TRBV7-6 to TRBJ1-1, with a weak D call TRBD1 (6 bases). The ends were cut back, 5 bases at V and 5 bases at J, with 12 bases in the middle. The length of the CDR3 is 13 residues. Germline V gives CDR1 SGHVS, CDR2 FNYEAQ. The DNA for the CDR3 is TGTGCCAGCAGCCTCAACGGACAGACTGAAGCTTTCTTT. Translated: CASSLNGQTEAFF.

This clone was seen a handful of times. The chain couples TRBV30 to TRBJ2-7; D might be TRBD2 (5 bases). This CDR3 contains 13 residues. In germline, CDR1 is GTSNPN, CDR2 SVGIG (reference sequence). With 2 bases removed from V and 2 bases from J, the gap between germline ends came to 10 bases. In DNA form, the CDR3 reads TGTGCCTGGAGTCGACCGGGGACCTACGAGCAGTACTTC. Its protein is CAWSRPGTYEQYF.

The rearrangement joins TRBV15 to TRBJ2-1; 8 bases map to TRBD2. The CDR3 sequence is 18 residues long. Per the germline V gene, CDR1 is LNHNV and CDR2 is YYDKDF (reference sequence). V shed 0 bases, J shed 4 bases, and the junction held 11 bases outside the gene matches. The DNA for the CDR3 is TGTGCCACCAGCAGAGATGTACCGGGACTAGGGTTATACAATGAGCAGTTCTTC. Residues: CATSRDVPGLGLYNEQFF.

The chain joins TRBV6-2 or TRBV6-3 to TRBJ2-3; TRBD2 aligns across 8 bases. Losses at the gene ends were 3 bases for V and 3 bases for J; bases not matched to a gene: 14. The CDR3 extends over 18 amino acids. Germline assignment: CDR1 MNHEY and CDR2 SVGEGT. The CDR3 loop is CASSYLVGLSGSTDTQYF. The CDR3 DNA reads TGTGCCAGCAGTTATTTAGTAGGGTTAAGCGGGAGTACAGATACGCAGTATTTT.

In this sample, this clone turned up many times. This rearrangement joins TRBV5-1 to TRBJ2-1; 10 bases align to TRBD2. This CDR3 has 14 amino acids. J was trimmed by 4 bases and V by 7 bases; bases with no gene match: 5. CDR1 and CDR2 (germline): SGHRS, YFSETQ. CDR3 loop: CASRGLAYYNEQFF. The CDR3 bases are TGCGCCAGCCGGGGACTAGCGTATTACAATGAGCAGTTCTTC.

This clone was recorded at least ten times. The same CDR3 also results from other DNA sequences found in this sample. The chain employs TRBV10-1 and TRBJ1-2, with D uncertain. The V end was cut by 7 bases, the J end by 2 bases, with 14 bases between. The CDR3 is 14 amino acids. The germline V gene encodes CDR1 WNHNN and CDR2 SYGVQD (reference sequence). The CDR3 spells CASIKTGPNYGYTF. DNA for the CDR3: TGCGCCAGCATAAAGACCGGGCCCAACTATGGCTACACCTTC.

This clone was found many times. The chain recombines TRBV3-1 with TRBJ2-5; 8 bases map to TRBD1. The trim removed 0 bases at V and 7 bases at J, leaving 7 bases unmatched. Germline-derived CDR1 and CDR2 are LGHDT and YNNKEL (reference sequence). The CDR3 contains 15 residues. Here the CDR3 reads CASSQDARGRGTQYF. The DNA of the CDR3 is TGTGCCAGCAGCCAAGATGCCAGGGGGCGGGGGACCCAGTACTTC.